Each of the 4 T cell receptor beta chains below was sequenced from the same sample in a study of T cell changes during pregnancy in multiple sclerosis. Measured with immunoSEQ multiplex PCR; TCRdb has only the in-frame clones, and not every one. The table includes 55,000 to 65,000 clones, 94% detected once. The source material was CD8+ T cells from peripheral blood mononuclear cells, sampled in the third trimester of pregnancy. The receptor source for this set is a female donor with multiple sclerosis, enrolled in a pregnancy study.

This clone was counted between two and nine times. The chain couples TRBV18 to TRBJ2-7; D is unclear. V lost 2 bases, J lost 0 bases, and 14 bases lay in between. Germline V lookup: CDR1 KGHSH, CDR2 LQKENI. This CDR3 region has 16 residues. The CDR3 sequence: CASSPERIASSYEQYF. In DNA, the CDR3 is TGTGCCAGCTCACCAGAGAGGATCGCTAGCTCCTACGAGCAGTACTTC.

The chain links TRBV13 to TRBJ2-7; tentatively, D is TRBD1 (6 bases). This CDR3 contains 14 residues. V shed 6 bases and J shed 10 bases, with 22 bases lying between them. Germline V gene data show CDR1 as PRHDT and CDR2 as FYEKMQ (reference sequence). The DNA of the CDR3 is TGTGCCAGCAGTGTCAGGGGCGGCGACGTGGGACAGTACTTC. This gives the protein CASSVRGGDVGQYF. The whole variable domain, remainder taken from reference TRBV13 and TRBJ2-7, is AAGVIQSPRHLIKEKRETATLKCYPIPRHDTVYWYQQGPGQDPQFLISFYEKMQSDKGSIPDRFSAQQFSDYHSELNMSSLELGDSALYFCASSVRGGDVGQYFGPGTRLTVT.

The chain has TRBV27 and TRBJ2-7, with D possibly matching TRBD2 (7 bases). This CDR3 is 20 amino acids long. The germline V gene has CDR1 MNHEY and CDR2 SMNVEV (reference sequence). V was trimmed by 4 bases and J by 1 base, leaving 29 bases between them. The CDR3 reads CASSSGGATVRGSLSYEQYF. The CDR3 region has the DNA TGTGCCAGCAGTTCGGGGGGCGCCACGGTCCGAGGGAGCCTTTCCTACGAGCAGTACTTC.

The chain uses TRBV27 and TRBJ2-7, with 9 bases aligning to TRBD1. Germline V gene sequence: CDR1 MNHEY, CDR2 SMNVEV (reference sequence). The CDR3 length is 15 residues. J was trimmed by 5 bases and V by 7 bases; bases with no gene match: 12. Written as DNA, the CDR3 is TGTGCCAGCACCGAAACCGGGACAGGGTTTCACGAGCAGTACTTC. Residues: CASTETGTGFHEQYF.